This entry features one TCR beta chain sequence. Its antigen remains unknown. PCR primers comprised 60 Vbeta and 13 Jbeta primers. TCRdb's copy holds only in-frame clones and misses some; the assay was immunoSEQ multiplex PCR. The repertoire holds 150,000 to 200,000 clones, with about four fifths as singletons. The sample is drawn from a study of cytomegalovirus exposure and HLA in healthy donors. This CDR3 contains 11 residues. Donors had nominal health at sampling but likely had unrecorded immune exposures. Notes on the study in general: There were some public TCRs occurring in many donors, but most TCR sequences were rare. What TCR beta sequences reportedly achieved was accurate prediction of HLA-A and HLA-B alleles in most subjects.

The rearrangement joins TRBV1 to TRBJ1-2. TRBV1 represents a pseudogene. The sequence came from a woman aged 25 to 39 in good health and CMV-seropositive. Specimen: PBMCs. The CDR3 is CTSSQSSGYTF. DNA of the CDR3: TGCACCAGCAGCCAATCGTCTGGCTACACCTTC.